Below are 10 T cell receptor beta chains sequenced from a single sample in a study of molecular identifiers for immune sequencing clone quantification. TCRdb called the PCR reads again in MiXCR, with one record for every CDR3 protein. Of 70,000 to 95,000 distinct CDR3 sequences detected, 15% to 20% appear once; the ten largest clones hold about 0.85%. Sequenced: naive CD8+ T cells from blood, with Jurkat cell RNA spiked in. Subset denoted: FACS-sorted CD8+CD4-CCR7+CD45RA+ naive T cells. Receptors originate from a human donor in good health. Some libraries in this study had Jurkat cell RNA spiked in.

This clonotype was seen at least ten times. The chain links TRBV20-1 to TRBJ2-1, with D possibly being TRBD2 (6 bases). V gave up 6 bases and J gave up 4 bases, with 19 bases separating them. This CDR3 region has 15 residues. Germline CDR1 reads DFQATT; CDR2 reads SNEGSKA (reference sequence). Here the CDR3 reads CSASTAPGDYNEQFF. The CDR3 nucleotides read TGCAGTGCATCCACGGCTCCGGGGGATTACAATGAGCAGTTCTTC.

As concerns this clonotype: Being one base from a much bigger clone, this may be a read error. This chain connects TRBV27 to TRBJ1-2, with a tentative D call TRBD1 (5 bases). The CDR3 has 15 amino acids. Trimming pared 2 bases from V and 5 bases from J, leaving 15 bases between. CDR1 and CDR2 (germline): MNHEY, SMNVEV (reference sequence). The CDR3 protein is CASSLPLGEVYGYTF. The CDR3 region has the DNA TGTGCCAGCAGTTTACCTTTAGGGGAGGTTTATGGCTACACCTTC.

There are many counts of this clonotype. CDR3 coding DNA: TGTGCCGTAGAGGCAGGATCTGGCTACACCTTC. Its translation: CAVEAGSGYTF. The rearrangement links TRBV7-9 to TRBJ1-2; the D is unclear. The CDR3 sequence is 11 residues long. Germline V gene lookup returns CDR1 SEHNR and CDR2 FQNEAQ (reference sequence). V was trimmed by 11 bases and J by 7 bases, leaving 14 bases between them.

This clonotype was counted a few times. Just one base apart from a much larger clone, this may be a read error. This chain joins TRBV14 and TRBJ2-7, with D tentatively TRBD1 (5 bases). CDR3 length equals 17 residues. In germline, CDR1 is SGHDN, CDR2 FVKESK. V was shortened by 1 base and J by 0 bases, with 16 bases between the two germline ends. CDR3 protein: CASSQGIQDKSSYEQYF. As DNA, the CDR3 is TGTGCCAGCAGCCAAGGGATACAGGACAAGAGCTCCTACGAGCAGTACTTC.

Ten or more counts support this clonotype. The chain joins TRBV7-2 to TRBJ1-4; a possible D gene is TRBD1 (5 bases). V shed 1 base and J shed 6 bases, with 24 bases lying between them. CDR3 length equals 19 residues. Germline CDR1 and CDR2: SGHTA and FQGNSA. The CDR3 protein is CASSLGGYGLGEEYEKLFF. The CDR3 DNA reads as TGTGCCAGCAGCTTAGGGGGCTATGGGCTCGGCGAGGAGTATGAAAAACTGTTTTTT. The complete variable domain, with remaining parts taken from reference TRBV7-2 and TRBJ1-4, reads GAGVSQSPSNKVTEKGKDVELRCDPISGHTALYWYRQSLGQGLEFLIYFQGNSAPDKSGLPSDRFSAERTGGSVSTLTIQRTQQEDSAVYLCASSLGGYGLGEEYEKLFFGSGTQLSVL.

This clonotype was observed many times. CDR3 residues: CASTSGLAVYEQYF. Written as DNA, the CDR3 is TGTGCCAGCACCTCGGGACTAGCGGTCTACGAGCAGTACTTC. The rearrangement joins TRBV11-2 to TRBJ2-7, with 11 positions matching TRBD2. The germline CDR1 and CDR2 sequences are SGHAT and FQNNGV. The V and J ends lost 7 bases and 3 bases, in that order; junction bases with no gene match: 5. The CDR3 loop spans 14 amino acids.

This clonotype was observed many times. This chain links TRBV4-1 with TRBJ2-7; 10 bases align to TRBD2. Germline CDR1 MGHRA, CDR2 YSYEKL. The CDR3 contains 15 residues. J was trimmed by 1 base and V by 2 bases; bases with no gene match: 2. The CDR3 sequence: CASSQPAGGSYEQYF. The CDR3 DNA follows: TGCGCCAGCAGCCAACCAGCGGGGGGGTCCTACGAGCAGTACTTC.

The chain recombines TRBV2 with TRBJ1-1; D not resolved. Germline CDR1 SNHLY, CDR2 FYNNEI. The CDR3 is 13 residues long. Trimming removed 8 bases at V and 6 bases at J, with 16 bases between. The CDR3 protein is CASGGGTRAEAFF. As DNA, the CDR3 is TGTGCCAGCGGAGGCGGCACGAGGGCTGAAGCTTTCTTT.

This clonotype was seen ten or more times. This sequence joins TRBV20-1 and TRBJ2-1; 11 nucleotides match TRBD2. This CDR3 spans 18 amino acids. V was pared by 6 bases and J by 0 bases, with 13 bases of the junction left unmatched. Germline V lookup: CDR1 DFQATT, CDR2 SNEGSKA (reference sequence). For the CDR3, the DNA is TGCAGTGCAGCCCCCGGGACTAGCGGACCTAGCTCCTACAATGAGCAGTTCTTC. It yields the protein CSAAPGTSGPSSYNEQFF.

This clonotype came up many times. CDR3 sequence (DNA): TGCGCCAGCAGCCAAGATCTAGCTAGCGGGGGGGCGGGCACAGATACGCAGTATTTT. Translation gives CASSQDLASGGAGTDTQYF. The chain has TRBV4-3 and TRBJ2-3; 12 nucleotides align to TRBD2. Germline trimming cut 0 bases from V and 1 base from J; bases unmatched to any gene: 8. The CDR3 has 19 residues. CDR1 LGHNA and CDR2 YSLEER come from the germline V gene.